This T cell receptor (beta chain) stems from a study of tumor and adjacent non-tumor tissue in lung cancer. For the study at large: The patients, 10 men and 5 women, were roughly 30 to 76 with stage I to III disease.

A modified ARM-PCR protocol with three rounds of nested PCR amplified TCRbeta. One entry per CDR3 protein, called by TCRdb with MiXCR from the multiplex PCR reads. Of fewer than 120,000 distinct CDR3 sequences listed, 84% were seen once; the top ten hold under 25%. This clonotype was counted only a few times. What it binds is not known. Germline and junction disagree at one end, which may indicate a read error. CDR1 MNHEY and CDR2 SVGAGI come from the germline V gene. The CDR3 consists of 15 residues. Study observations and caveats: Shorter survival was associated with higher TCR diversity in tumors.

This sample's RNA came from whole unsorted tissue. This chain uses TRBV6-5 with TRBJ1-5, with D perhaps TRBD1 (5 bases). This receptor was identified in an older man with non-small cell lung cancer. Sequenced: lung tumor tissue. This CDR3 is CVSSNRGASNQPQHF. The DNA of the CDR3 is TGTGTCAGCAGCAATAGGGGAGCGAGCAATCAGCCCCAGCATTTT.